The 30 T cell receptor beta chains in this list originate from one sample, sequenced in a study of T cells after yellow fever vaccination. TCRdb reprocessed the 5' RACE reads with MiXCR, giving one entry per CDR3 protein. The sample carries roughly 120,000 distinct CDR3 sequences, more than 6% recorded once. Sequencing was performed on CD4+ T cells sorted from PBMCs, taken 10 to 11 days after the first yellow fever vaccination. The receptors derive from a man aged 18 to 30 who received the YFV17D yellow fever vaccine.

This clonotype has at least ten counts. The CDR3 sequence is CASSSPSGGRGETQYF. DNA for the CDR3: TGCGCCAGCAGCTCTCCTAGCGGGGGTCGAGGAGAGACCCAGTACTTC. The J gene is TRBJ2-5, the V gene TRBV5-1; 10 bases line up with TRBD2. The CDR3 runs 16 residues. Germline V gene sequence: CDR1 SGHRS, CDR2 YFSETQ. V lost 3 bases and J lost 4; bases outside the gene matches: 9.

To note about this clonotype: A read error may be the cause here, since a much bigger clone is one base away. The gene calls are TRBV20-1 and TRBJ1-1, with 7 nucleotides matching TRBD1. Germline-derived CDR1 and CDR2 are DFQATT and SNEGSKA (reference sequence). The CDR3 runs 12 residues. This chain's CDR3 is CSPRGRITEAFF. The CDR3 nucleotides are TGCAGTCCTAGGGGGCGCATCACTGAAGCTTTCTTT.

This clonotype was found a few times. The chain links TRBV30 to TRBJ2-3; 7 bases are shared with TRBD2. CDR3 length: 16 amino acids. V lost 0 bases to trimming and J lost 3 bases; unmatched junction nucleotides: 9. Germline V CDR1 and CDR2: GTSNPN, SVGIG (reference sequence). This CDR3 reads CAWSVWSGGKTDTQYF. In DNA, the CDR3 is TGTGCCTGGAGTGTCTGGTCGGGGGGAAAGACAGATACGCAGTATTTT. The complete variable domain, with remaining parts taken from reference TRBV30 and TRBJ2-3, reads SQTIHQWPATLVQPVGSPLSLECTVEGTSNPNLYWYRQAAGRGLQLLFYSVGIGQISSEVPQNLSASRPQDRQFILSSKKLLLSDSGFYLCAWSVWSGGKTDTQYFGPGTRLTVL.

The chain joins TRBV20-1 to TRBJ2-5; a weak D match, TRBD2 (6 bases). Trimming removed 5 bases from V and 8 bases from J, with 18 bases in between. The CDR3 runs to 13 residues. Germline V gene lookup returns CDR1 DFQATT and CDR2 SNEGSKA (reference sequence). For the CDR3, the DNA is TGCAGTGCTGTACTAGCCCGCTCCGGAACCCAGTACTTC. Encoded protein: CSAVLARSGTQYF.

This clonotype was detected many times. This chain uses TRBV6-5 with TRBJ2-1, with D uncertain. The V end lost 5 bases, the J end lost 7 bases, and 12 bases lay between the germline ends. Germline CDR1 and CDR2: MNHEY and SVGAGI. This CDR3 is built from 13 residues. CDR3 in DNA: TGTGCCAGCAGTATAAATTTTAAGAATGAGCAGTTCTTC. This gives the protein CASSINFKNEQFF.

This clonotype was seen a handful of times. The chain links TRBV6-1 to TRBJ2-5, with 13 bases that match TRBD2. Germline CDR1 reads MNHNS; CDR2 reads SASEGT. J was trimmed by 2 bases and V by 5 bases; bases with no gene match: 5. This CDR3 is built from 16 residues. CDR3 in DNA: TGTGCCAGCAGTAAGCGACTAGCGGGGGGTCAAGAGACCCAGTACTTC. Its translation is CASSKRLAGGQETQYF.

With regard to this clonotype: This clone may be a read error of a much larger clone one base away. This chain uses TRBV7-7 with TRBJ2-7; possible D gene TRBD1, 7 bases. Germline CDR1 is SSHAT and CDR2 is FNYEAQ (reference sequence). The CDR3 has 15 residues. CDR3 sequence: CPSSLRAGGNYEQYF. The CDR3 DNA reads as TGTCCCAGCAGCTTAAGGGCAGGGGGGAACTACGAGCAGTACTTC.

For this clonotype: This may be a read error: a much more frequent sequence differs by one nucleotide. This sequence joins TRBV19 and TRBJ2-3; D possibly corresponds to TRBD1 (7 bases). The germline gives CDR1 LNHDA, CDR2 SQIVND (reference sequence). This CDR3 is built from 12 residues. The CDR3 coding sequence is TGTGCCAGTAGTGTCAGGGGGGATAAGCAGTATTTT. Residues: CASSVRGDKQYF. The full variable domain, its missing parts supplied by reference TRBV19 and TRBJ2-3, is DGGITQSPKYLFRKEGQNVTLSCEQNLNHDAMYWYRQDPGQGLRLIYYSQIVNDFQKGDIAEGYSVSREKKESFPLTVTSAQKNPTAFYLCASSVRGDKQYFGPGTRLTVL.

This clonotype was detected a few times. The rearrangement joins TRBV7-2 to TRBJ2-3; D ambiguous. Trimming shortened V by 2 bases and J by 0 bases, and 6 bases separated the two germline ends. The CDR3 covers 14 residues. The germline V gene has CDR1 SGHTA and CDR2 FQGNSA. CDR3: CASSLSPSTDTQYF. CDR3 sequence (DNA): TGTGCCAGCAGCTTAAGTCCGAGCACAGATACGCAGTATTTT.

This clonotype was found a few times. The rearrangement links TRBV12-3 or TRBV12-4 to TRBJ2-1, with 10 bases matching TRBD2. CDR3 length equals 17 residues. V lost 7 bases, J lost 9 bases, and 18 bases stayed unmatched. The CDR3, as DNA: TGTGCCAGCAAAGAACTAGCGGGGCTCTCGGGCGGGGTTGAGCAGTTCTTC. It is translated as CASKELAGLSGGVEQFF.

The table lists this clonotype with many counts. The rearrangement uses TRBV5-1 and TRBJ2-7; 7 bases line up with TRBD1. The V gene end was trimmed by 4 bases and the J gene end by 2 bases; junction bases not matched to a gene: 12. CDR1 is SGHRS, CDR2 YFSETQ, per germline. The CDR3 contains 16 residues. CDR3 nucleotide sequence: TGCGCCAGCAGCGTGGCAGGGGGAGCTGAGACCTACGAGCAGTACTTC. It specifies CASSVAGGAETYEQYF.

The sample holds many counts of this clonotype. V usage is TRBV24-1 and J usage is TRBJ2-2; a weak D match, TRBD1 (5 bases). There are 15 residues in the CDR3. The V gene lost 2 bases and the J gene lost 7 bases, with 13 bases spanning the gap. Germline V CDR1 and CDR2: KGHDR, SFDVKD. Here the CDR3 reads CATSDSGHWDGELFF. The CDR3 nucleotides read TGTGCCACCAGTGATTCCGGACATTGGGACGGGGAGCTGTTTTTT.

This clonotype appeared many times. The chain uses TRBV7-3 and TRBJ2-1; D unclear. The V gene's germline CDR1 is SGHTA and CDR2 FQGTGA. The CDR3 is made up of 14 amino acids. V was trimmed by 3 bases and J by 4 bases, leaving 10 bases between them. The CDR3 region is CASSLSPVYNEQFF. The DNA for the CDR3 is TGTGCCAGCAGCTTGTCCCCAGTTTACAATGAGCAGTTCTTC.

This clonotype was counted many times. The chain has TRBV10-3 and TRBJ2-5; 8 bases are a match to TRBD1. This CDR3 comprises 17 residues. CDR1 and CDR2 from the germline V gene are ENHRY and SYGVKD. The V gene end was trimmed by 3 bases and the J gene end by 5 bases; junction bases not matched to a gene: 14. CDR3 bases: TGTGCCATCAGTGACCCCAGGGGGCGCCGGCGCATGGAGACCCAGTACTTC. It yields the protein CAISDPRGRRRMETQYF.

On this clonotype: A much larger clonotype is one base distant, so this may be a read error. V and J are TRBV5-2 and TRBJ1-6; the table calls TRBD1, which could not be checked here. TRBV5-2 is a pseudogene locus. The CDR3 sequence is 17 residues long. The CDR3 bases are TGTGCCATCAGCCTCGGGACGGAAAGCTCCTATAATTCACCCCTCCACTTT. This encodes CAISLGTESSYNSPLHF.

The chain recombines TRBV6-1 with TRBJ2-7, with 8 bases matching TRBD2. CDR3 length: 13 amino acids. Trimming took 6 bases from V and 2 from J; bases not matched to a gene: 3. Germline V gene data show CDR1 as MNHNS and CDR2 as SASEGT. CDR3 region: CASRSGGTYEQYF. As DNA, the CDR3 is TGTGCCAGCAGGTCGGGGGGGACCTACGAGCAGTACTTC.

This clonotype showed up many times. J is TRBJ2-7 and V is TRBV11-2; D is possibly TRBD1 (5 bases). Germline loops: CDR1 SGHAT, CDR2 FQNNGV. CDR3 length: 14 amino acids. V lost 2 bases and J 6 bases, leaving 14 bases between the germline ends. CDR3 in amino acids: CASSLMQGLSEQYV. CDR3 coding DNA: TGTGCCAGCAGCTTAATGCAGGGTCTATCCGAGCAGTACGTC.

This clonotype was found a few times. The CDR3, as DNA: TGCGCCAGCAACCCGGGACAACCCTCTGGGGCCAACGTCCTGACTTTC. Amino acid sequence: CASNPGQPSGANVLTF. The J gene is TRBJ2-6, the V gene TRBV5-1; tentative D call: TRBD1 (6 bases). CDR1 and CDR2 from the germline V gene are SGHRS and YFSETQ. V lost 6 bases to trimming and J lost 0 bases, with 13 bases between them. The CDR3 loop spans 16 amino acids. Combining the CDR3 with reference TRBV5-1 and TRBJ2-6 gives the whole variable domain KAGVTQTPRYLIKTRGQQVTLSCSPISGHRSVSWYQQTPGQGLQFLFEYFSETQRNKGNFPGRFSGRQFSNSRSEMNVSTLELGDSALYLCASNPGQPSGANVLTFGAGSRLTVL.

In this sample, this clonotype turned up many times. The chain has TRBV20-1 and TRBJ2-1; D ambiguous. Looked up from germline, CDR1 is DFQATT and CDR2 is SNEGSKA (reference sequence). Trimming took off 3 bases at V and 9 bases at J, with 9 bases between the two ends. CDR3 length: 11 residues. CDR3 loop: CSARASTEQFF. CDR3 bases: TGCAGTGCTAGGGCTAGTACTGAGCAGTTCTTC.

The sample holds many counts of this clonotype. The rearrangement links TRBV24-1 to TRBJ2-3; 10 bases agree with TRBD1. The length of the CDR3 is 17 residues. The ends lost 3 bases at V and 3 bases at J; junction bases unmatched: 8. The germline CDR1 and CDR2 sequences are KGHDR and SFDVKD. The CDR3 DNA follows: TGTGCCACCAGTGATCCTACCAGGGGACAGGGGACAGATACGCAGTATTTT. Translation: CATSDPTRGQGTDTQYF.

This clonotype was seen at least ten times. V is TRBV5-1 and J is TRBJ2-3; tentative D call: TRBD1 (6 bases). From germline, CDR1 is SGHRS and CDR2 YFSETQ. Trimming pared 0 bases from V and 8 bases from J, leaving 13 bases between. The CDR3 consists of 14 residues. CDR3 loop: CASSLAGAPGTQYF. CDR3 DNA: TGCGCCAGCAGCTTGGCAGGGGCCCCCGGTACGCAGTATTTT. Combining the CDR3 with reference TRBV5-1 and TRBJ2-3 gives the whole variable domain KAGVTQTPRYLIKTRGQQVTLSCSPISGHRSVSWYQQTPGQGLQFLFEYFSETQRNKGNFPGRFSGRQFSNSRSEMNVSTLELGDSALYLCASSLAGAPGTQYFGPGTRLTVL.

This clonotype was detected many times. The chain carries TRBV6-5 and TRBJ1-2; no definite D call. This CDR3 has 14 amino acids. Trimming took 0 bases from V and 2 from J, leaving 7 bases between them. The germline gives CDR1 MNHEY, CDR2 SVGAGI. The CDR3 loop is CASSYSLANYGYTF. DNA of the CDR3: TGTGCCAGCAGTTACTCCCTTGCGAACTATGGCTACACCTTC.

Points on this clonotype: This clone may be a read error of a much larger clone one base away. This rearrangement joins TRBV4-2 to TRBJ1-1, with no clear D. Trimming took off 9 bases at V and 1 base at J, with 12 bases between the two ends. Per germline, CDR1 LGHNA and CDR2 YNFKEQ. This CDR3 region has 13 residues. CDR3 in amino acids: CARRIQPNTEAFF. DNA for the CDR3: TGTGCCAGAAGAATACAACCGAACACTGAAGCTTTCTTT.

This clonotype has ten or more counts. The chain recombines TRBV7-6 with TRBJ2-2; D uncertain. Germline V gives CDR1 SGHVS, CDR2 FNYEAQ. This CDR3 spans 13 amino acids. The germline V and J ends were trimmed by 2 bases and 2 bases, with 3 bases remaining between them. CDR3 residues: CASSLTNTGELFF. The DNA for the CDR3 is TGTGCCAGCAGCTTAACCAACACCGGGGAGCTGTTTTTT.

This clonotype was recorded many times. The rearrangement links TRBV6-1 to TRBJ2-5; 10 positions match TRBD2. CDR1 and CDR2 from the germline V gene are MNHNS and SASEGT. J was trimmed by 4 bases and V by 8 bases; bases with no gene match: 7. The CDR3 runs to 14 residues. CDR3 loop: CASERAGGPETQYF. The CDR3 DNA sequence: TGTGCCAGCGAGAGAGCGGGGGGGCCAGAGACCCAGTACTTC.

The V and J genes are TRBV6-1 and TRBJ1-2, with 11 bases matching TRBD1. The CDR3 loop spans 15 amino acids. V lost 6 bases and J lost 5; bases outside the gene matches: 8. Germline V gene data show CDR1 as MNHNS and CDR2 as SASEGT. The CDR3 DNA sequence: TGTGCCAGCAGAGCGCCCGGGACAGGGGGTTATGGCTACACCTTC. This encodes CASRAPGTGGYGYTF.

There are many counts of this clonotype. The V call is TRBV12-3 or TRBV12-4, the J call TRBJ1-2; unclear D gene. Trimming took 5 bases from V and 4 from J, leaving 14 bases between them. The CDR3 runs 14 residues. CDR3 sequence: CASSPLGRIYGYTF. DNA for the CDR3: TGTGCCAGCAGTCCCCTAGGCAGGATCTATGGCTACACCTTC.

This clonotype was seen at least ten times. V is TRBV4-1 and J is TRBJ1-2, with TRBD1 matching 7 bases. CDR1 is MGHRA, CDR2 YSYEKL, per germline. This CDR3 has 15 amino acids. J gave up 2 bases and V 4 bases, and 7 bases lay outside the gene matches. For the CDR3, the DNA is TGCGCCAGCAGCCCTACGACAGGGAAAAACTATGGCTACACCTTC. Translated, it gives CASSPTTGKNYGYTF.

This clonotype was recorded many times. The chain employs TRBV10-3 and TRBJ2-7; 7 bases match TRBD1. Germline assignment: CDR1 ENHRY and CDR2 SYGVKD. Trimming removed 2 bases from V and 5 bases from J; junction bases left unmatched: 3. The CDR3 contains 13 residues. This CDR3 reads CAISETGAHEQYF. For the CDR3, the DNA is TGTGCCATCAGTGAGACAGGGGCCCACGAGCAGTACTTC.

This clonotype was detected many times. The chain carries TRBV15 and TRBJ1-5; D is uncertain. The CDR3 loop spans 13 amino acids. V was pared by 1 base and J by 6 bases, with 7 bases between. Per germline, CDR1 LNHNV and CDR2 YYDKDF (reference sequence). The CDR3 region has the DNA TGTGCCACCAGCAGAGGGGTGGGTCAGCCCCAGCATTTT. Its translation is CATSRGVGQPQHF.